The 9 T cell receptor delta chains presented below share a single source sample, sequenced in a study of gamma-delta chains in newborns, infants, children. TCRdb reran clone calling via CATT on the reads. The sample contains fewer than 6,000 delta-chain clones, approximately 3.9% of which appear only once. Sequences were obtained from blood. Receptors were obtained from a child who was a newborn, infant or young child, either healthy, febrile or measles-vaccinated (not recorded which).

This clone appeared a few times. The likely explanation is a read error, given a far larger clone one base away. Other DNA sequences in this sample translate to the same CDR3. The J gene is TRDJ3, the V gene TRDV1, with TRDD3 matching over 13 bases. This CDR3 region has 23 residues. Germline V gene sequence: CDR1 TSWWSYY, CDR2 QGS. The V segment lost 0 bases and the J segment 1 base; nucleotides outside the gene matches: 12. In DNA, the CDR3 is TGTGCTCTTGGGGAACTCCCCCCCGGTGGACTGGGGGATACGTCCTGGGACACCCGACAGATGTTTTTC. Protein: CALGELPPGGLGDTSWDTRQMFF.

As to this clone: For this DNA, TCRdb reports the protein of a much larger clone, which diverges at residue 15, most likely from a read error; the protein presented here is translated directly from the DNA. The chain uses TRDV1 and TRDJ1, with 11 positions matching TRDD3. The CDR3 consists of 20 residues. Germline trimming cut 5 bases from V and 3 bases from J; bases unmatched to any gene: 20. Per germline, CDR1 TSWWSYY and CDR2 QGS. The CDR3 reads CALGFLLLGDIPPYADKLIF. For the CDR3, the DNA is TGTGCTCTTGGGTTTCTTCTACTGGGGGATATCCCCCCGTACGCCGATAAACTCATCTTT.

This clone was observed a few times. A much larger clone differs by one base, so this may be a read error. Other DNA sequences in this sample translate to the same CDR3. The chain couples TRDV1 to TRDJ1; the D gene is possibly TRDD2 (6 bases). This CDR3 contains 19 residues. The V gene lost 2 bases and the J gene lost 4 bases, with 26 bases spanning the gap. Germline V lookup: CDR1 TSWWSYY, CDR2 QGS. CDR3 sequence (DNA): TGTGCTCTTGGGGAATTATTCGTCCTTCCCTTGCGTACAGGCGATAAACTCATCTTT. It translates to CALGELFVLPLRTGDKLIF.

This clone has just a few counts. This sequence joins TRDV3 and TRDJ1, with 10 bases fitting TRDD3. This CDR3 is 20 amino acids long. The germline V gene encodes CDR1 TVYSNPD and CDR2 GDNSRS (reference sequence). After removal of 2 bases from V and 1 base from J, the junction contained 22 bases not matched to a gene. The CDR3 loop is CAFRGLALSGGYGATDKLIF. The CDR3 DNA follows: TGTGCCTTTCGGGGCCTCGCCTTGTCCGGGGGATACGGGGCCACCGATAAACTCATCTTT.

On this clone itself: It is likely a read error: a sequence one base away is far more abundant. The same CDR3 arises from other DNA sequences in this sample as well. The chain joins TRDV2 to TRDJ1, with 10 bases aligning to TRDD3. The germline gives CDR1 GEAIGNYY, CDR2 EKD. This CDR3 is built from 17 residues. This chain's CDR3 is CACDTGGYKTRTDKLIF. The CDR3 nucleotides are TGTGCCTGTGACACTGGGGGATACAAAACCCGCACCGATAAACTTATCTTT.

This clone was observed a handful of times. The likely explanation is a read error, given a far larger clone one base away. The chain links TRDV1 to TRDJ1, with D possibly TRDD2 on 6 matching bases. The CDR3 totals 21 residues. Deletions cut 5 bases from V and 0 bases from J, with 31 bases between. Germline V lookup: CDR1 TSWWSYY, CDR2 QGS. This chain's CDR3 is CALGKDSFPFLGLGYTDKLIF. As DNA, the CDR3 is TGTGCTCTTGGGAAGGACTCCTTCCCCTTTTTGGGGTTGGGGTACACCGATAAACTCATCTTT.

Points on this clone: A much larger clone differs from this one at a single base, so this may be a read error. At the DNA level, this CDR3 is encoded by other sequences in the same sample as well. The CDR3: CALGELLRPSTVLGAPLGKLIF. The CDR3, as DNA: TGTGCTCTTGGGGAGCTCCTAAGGCCTTCTACCGTACTGGGGGCTCCTCTGGGTAAACTCATCTTT. The chain couples TRDV1 to TRDJ1; 8 bases are a match to TRDD3. V lost 3 bases to trimming and J lost 7 bases; unmatched junction nucleotides: 31. This CDR3 spans 22 amino acids. Germline values: CDR1 TSWWSYY, CDR2 QGS.

In this sample, this clone is medium-sized (0.01 to 0.1%). The chain has TRDV1 and TRDJ1; tentatively, D is TRDD3 (6 bases). The CDR3 contains 15 residues. V was trimmed by 2 bases and J by 8 bases, leaving 18 bases between them. Germline-derived CDR1 and CDR2 are TSWWSYY and QGS. The CDR3 spells CALGEFWGFSRKLIF. CDR3 sequence (DNA): TGTGCTCTTGGGGAATTTTGGGGGTTTTCTCGGAAACTCATCTTT.

This clone was seen more than once but under ten times. TCRdb records a much larger clone's protein for this DNA, with a difference at residue 8 that likely arises from a read error; the protein given is the translation of the DNA. In DNA, the CDR3 is TGTGCCTGTGGCTTTCCTTCCTGCCCTGGGGGAACAACTTTGACAGCACAACTCTTCTTT. Protein: CACGFPSCPGGTTLTAQLFF. J is TRDJ2 and V is TRDV2, with a tentative D call TRDD3 (8 bases). The CDR3 extends over 20 amino acids. V shed 5 bases and J shed 0 bases, with 27 bases lying between them. CDR1 and CDR2 (germline): GEAIGNYY, EKD.